This T cell receptor beta chain is from a study of radiotherapy plus CTLA-4 blockade in lung cancer. Study as a whole: Patients showed objective responses in about 18% of cases and disease control in less than 35%.

Points on this clone: Its antigen is unidentified.

The method was immunoSEQ multiplex PCR; TCRdb's version includes in-frame clones alone and lacks a portion of them. The sample shows about 98,000 clones, approximately 78% of them seen only once. Findings and caveats of the study: TCR clones from tumors expanded in blood after radiotherapy plus ipilimumab.

People whose metastatic non-small-cell lung cancer was chemo-refractory got focal radiation along with CTLA-4 blockade by ipilimumab. The source is a human donor with non-small cell lung cancer who had a partial response to radiotherapy plus ipilimumab. This sample comprised peripheral blood, obtained from a patient treated with radiotherapy plus ipilimumab.

The CDR3 nucleotides are TGTGCCAGTAGTCCCGGACAGGGCGAAGGGGCCCAGTACTTC. Translation: CASSPGQGEGAQYF. The J gene is TRBJ2-5, the V gene TRBV19; 8 nucleotides line up with TRBD1. The V and J ends lost 5 bases and 9 bases, in that order; junction bases with no gene match: 11. Germline V gene data show CDR1 as LNHDA and CDR2 as SQIVND (reference sequence). The CDR3 totals 14 residues.